Many counts were recorded for the clone carrying this TCR beta chain. TCRdb recomputed calls from the RT-PCR reads with MiXCR, one row per CDR3 protein. The data contain about 680,000 distinct CDR3 sequences, approximately 14% of them singletons. From germline, CDR1 is ENHRY and CDR2 SYGVKD. V was cut by 0 bases and J by 3 bases, with 9 bases left in between. The CDR3 extends over 15 amino acids. The V gene is TRBV10-3, the J gene TRBJ2-1; no reliable D call. Sequences were obtained from memory CD4+ T cells from blood. The receptor comes from a female donor in good health, serving as a healthy control. The CDR3: CAISESATSYNEQFF. In DNA form, the CDR3 reads TGTGCCATCAGTGAGTCGGCTACGAGCTACAATGAGCAGTTCTTC.